This TCR beta chain was retrieved from a study of blood T cells in healthy people across ages. Through a sample-barcoded 5' primer and a J-beta primer mix, a second PCR was run for roughly 7 to 11 cycles. Each CDR3 protein gets one entry after TCRdb re-called the 5' RACE reads with MiXCR. The sample records 1.5 million to 2 million distinct CDR3 sequences, around 42% being singletons. This CDR3 comprises 16 residues. V lost 4 bases and J 8 bases, leaving 23 bases between the germline ends. In germline, CDR1 is LGHNA, CDR2 YSLEER. The sample comprised blood. This TCR was sampled from a human donor in good health. The chain combines TRBV4-3 with TRBJ1-2; no clear D gene. Here the CDR3 DNA reads TGCGCCAGCAGCCCTGTAGTGGACGCCTTCTCGGGCGGCTACACCTTC. Translating it yields CASSPVVDAFSGGYTF.